This T cell receptor beta chain emerged from a study of blood T cell repertoires in COVID-19 (dated by TCRdb to between 2020 and 2021). Concerning the study at large: Samples from collaborators originated in the United States, Italy and Spain and spanned both the acute and convalescent phases of COVID-19. The prospective study material was composed of cDNA or gDNA derived from T cells, B-cell-depleted T cells, or PBMCs. Deeply sampled blood TCRbeta repertoires from subjects exposed to, actively infected with, or recovered from COVID-19 were included in the dataset. A freely available public database, intended as a resource for researchers studying the immune response to SARS-CoV-2, is where the repertoires were released. Samples came from the ongoing ImmuneRACE study (first 160 participants) plus 1,254 subjects from 6 global collaborators. Sample metadata almost always included a de-identified subject ID, COVID-19 status, age in years and sex. Where available, HLA class I and class II types were obtained from metadata supplied by the sample provider rather than from assay-based typing. What the study reported, not specific to this receptor: How much clinical and demographic metadata was included differed by source and by participant, and the metadata was provided uncurated.

On this clone: Its antigen is still unknown. No much larger clone is present one base from it, and per-base qualities are unavailable.

CDR1 and CDR2 (SNHLY, FYNNEI) derive from the germline V gene. From its cysteine to its phenylalanine, the CDR3 spans 13 amino acids. Only the CDR3 region is kept as DNA, spanning 39 bases read in frame from base 1. Trimming removed 5 bases from V and 6 bases from J, leaving 12 bases between the germline ends. The immunoSEQ Assay, a bias-controlled multiplex PCR, was used to amplify TCRbeta CDR3 regions from genomic DNA. The paper's data handling went like this. The number of nucleated cells in each sample was estimated by amplification of reference gene primers within the assay. Sequence reads were collapsed and filtered to measure the absolute abundance of every unique TCRbeta CDR3 rearrangement. For each sample, productive Simpson clonality was calculated as the square root of Simpson's diversity index across productive rearrangements. TCRdb provides this immuneACCESS table in a form limited to in-frame rearrangements. Some clones are lacking; in checked studies, under half of them reflect an unresolved V gene, and why the rest are absent is not known. V and J calls and clone size are those listed in that table; D and trimming were worked out from the DNA. Here the sample has just under 60,000 clones; around 73% occur a single time. Roughly 13% of the sample is taken by the ten largest.

The collaborating institutions used their own protocols to collect whole blood in K2EDTA tubes. For TCRbeta analysis, collaborator samples were shipped as frozen whole blood, as isolated PBMCs, or as DNA extracted from either sample type. The source of this sequence is an elderly man with acute or convalescent COVID-19. The rearranged segments are TRBV2 and TRBJ2-3; the D gene remains uncertain. Input material: peripheral blood. The nucleotides read TGTGCCAGCAGTAGAGAAGCGCGGGATACGCAGTATTTT. Translated, this gives CASSREARDTQYF.